These T cell receptor beta chains were read from a single sample in a study of T cells in Graves' hyperthyroidism and ophthalmopathy. A single record per CDR3 protein comes from TCRdb applying MiXCR to the multiplex PCR reads. The sample contains 300,000 to 500,000 distinct CDR3 sequences, about an eighth of which appear only once. The sample was blood. These TCRs come from a man in his forties or fifties with Graves' ophthalmopathy. The CDR3 runs from the conserved cysteine through the conserved F or W. D genes are given only for firm matches. Expanded clones are given a class, and other clones once, few, many or no size at all.

d_gene | j_gene | v_gene | abundance | CDR3nt | CDR3aa
- | TRBJ2-3 | TRBV20-1 | many | TGCAGTGCTCTGAGGAGCACAGATACGCAGTATTTT | CSALRSTDTQYF
- | TRBJ2-7 | TRBV19 | few | TGTGCCAGTAGCGAGGAGGGCGGCTCCTACGAGCAGTACTTC | CASSEEGGSYEQYF
- | TRBJ2-2 | TRBV10-1 | - | TGCGCCAGCAGTGAGGGCAGGGGATCCACCGGGGAGCTGTTTTTT | CASSEGRGSTGELFF
- | TRBJ2-1 | TRBV14 | - | TGTGCCAGCAGCCAGGACGGCAGAAGCTCCTACAATGAGCAGTTCTTC | CASSQDGRSSYNEQFF
- | TRBJ1-1 | TRBV2 | many | TGTGCCAGCAGTGGTGGCAGTCGGAGTCTGAACACTGAAGCTTTCTTT | CASSGGSRSLNTEAFF
TRBD2 | TRBJ2-1 | TRBV4-1 | - | TGCGCCAGCAGCCAAGTTTCTAGCGGGAGAGGGAATGAGCAGTTCTTC | CASSQVSSGRGNEQFF
- | TRBJ2-5 | TRBV29-1 | - | TGCAGCGGGGGGGGGCTCAGGGGGCAGGGAGAGACCCAGTACTTC | CSGGGLRGQGETQYF
- | TRBJ1-2 | TRBV24-1 | few | TGTGCCACCACCGCCTCAACGGGGGCCGGGGGCTACACCTTC | CATTASTGAGGYTF
- | TRBJ2-3 | TRBV5-8 | many | TGTGCCAGCAGCTTGTGGAGGAGGGCCACAGATACGCAGTATTTT | CASSLWRRATDTQYF
TRBD1 | TRBJ2-7 | TRBV11-2 | - | TGTGCCAGCAGCCCGCGTAGGGGGCTATCTTCCTACGAGCAGTACTTC | CASSPRRGLSSYEQYF
TRBD1 | TRBJ1-1 | TRBV5-1 | many | TGCGCCAGCAGCACCGCAACAGGGGCCGGCACTGAAGCTTTCTTT | CASSTATGAGTEAFF
- | TRBJ2-1 | TRBV24-1 | - | TGTGCCACCAGTGACCCCGGGGCCGTTTGGTTCTTC | CATSDPGAVWFF
- | TRBJ1-3 | TRBV27 | few | TGTGCCAGCAGTTCGGGGACACGGGGTCCCACCATATATTTT | CASSSGTRGPTIYF
- | TRBJ2-6 | TRBV6-4 | - | TGTGCCAGCAGTGAATTCTCTGGGGCCAACGTCCTGACTTTC | CASSEFSGANVLTF
TRBD2 | TRBJ2-1 | TRBV7-9 | - | TGTGCCAGCCCCCCGCGGACTAGCGTCAATGAGCAGTTCTTC | CASPPRTSVNEQFF
- | TRBJ2-1 | TRBV19 | - | TGTGCCAGTAGTATCCACTCGCCCGGGGGCCTGGGGAATGAGCAGTTCTTC | CASSIHSPGGLGNEQFF
TRBD2 | TRBJ2-5 | TRBV11-2 | few | TGTGCCAGCAGCCTACGGACTAGCGAGGCCCAGTACTTC | CASSLRTSEAQYF
TRBD1 | TRBJ2-7 | TRBV10-3 | many | TGTGCCACCTCCCGACTTCGGACAGGGGACTACGAGCAGTACTTC | CATSRLRTGDYEQYF
- | TRBJ1-2 | TRBV29-1 | - | TGCAGCGTTTCGGTGGGAGGGGAAGGCTACACCTTC | CSVSVGGEGYTF
- | TRBJ2-6 | TRBV28 | few | TGTGCCAGCAGTCTAGTGGGAAACTCTGGGGCCAACGTCCTGACTTTC | CASSLVGNSGANVLTF
- | TRBJ2-7 | TRBV7-2 | many | TGTGCCAGCAGCTTAGGGGGCGGGCGCAGCTACGAGCAGTACTTC | CASSLGGGRSYEQYF
TRBD1 | TRBJ2-2 | TRBV12-3/TRBV12-4 | few | TGTGCCACCACGGACAGGGCCAACACCGGGGAGCTGTTTTTT | CATTDRANTGELFF
TRBD2 | TRBJ2-5 | TRBV12-3/TRBV12-4 | - | TGTGCCAGCAGTTTCTCTCCGGGACTAGCGGGAGTAGAACAAGAGACCCAGTACTTC | CASSFSPGLAGVEQETQYF
TRBD2 | TRBJ2-7 | TRBV10-3 | many | TGTGCCATCAGACATAGCGGGACCAGCTCCTACGAGCAGTACTTC | CAIRHSGTSSYEQYF
TRBD2 | TRBJ2-3 | TRBV27 | many | TGTGCCAGCAGTTTATTGGGACTAGCAACAGATACGCAGTATTTT | CASSLLGLATDTQYF
- | TRBJ2-2 | TRBV11-3 | few | TGTGCCAGCAGCTTAGCCCTCGGCGGGACGAACACCGGGGAGCTGTTTTTT | CASSLALGGTNTGELFF
- | TRBJ2-2 | TRBV7-9 | - | TGTGCCAGCAATCGTGACGGGGAGCTGTTTTTT | CASNRDGELFF
- | TRBJ2-7 | TRBV15 | - | TGTGCCACCAGCAGAGATAGACCCTACGAGCAGTACTTC | CATSRDRPYEQYF
TRBD2 | TRBJ2-1 | TRBV30 | - | TGCGCCTGGGTCATAGCGGGAGGGTACAATGAGCAGTCCTTC | CAWVIAGGYNEQSF
- | TRBJ2-5 | TRBV19 | - | TGTGCCAGTAGTACCCCAGGGGGGTACCAAGAGACCCAGTACTTC | CASSTPGGYQETQYF
- | TRBJ2-1 | TRBV19 | - | TGTGCCAGTAGTACAGGGGGGACTACCCGCAATGAGCAGTTCTTC | CASSTGGTTRNEQFF
- | TRBJ2-3 | TRBV29-1 | many | TGCAGCGTTTGGCAGGGTAGCACAGATACGCAGTATTTT | CSVWQGSTDTQYF
TRBD2 | TRBJ2-3 | TRBV2 | many | TGTGCCAGCAGTGGGACTAGTCCAAAGGATACGCAGTATTTT | CASSGTSPKDTQYF
TRBD1 | TRBJ2-2 | TRBV24-1 | few | TGTGCCACCAGTGACCGTAGGATCAGACAGGGGGCTACCGCCACCGGGGAGCTGTTTTTT | CATSDRRIRQGATATGELFF
- | TRBJ2-7 | TRBV20-1 | - | TGCAGTGTTACGGCCGCGACCGGGCGCTACGAGCAGTACTTC | CSVTAATGRYEQYF
TRBD2 | TRBJ2-7 | TRBV28 | many | TGTGCCAGCAGGGGGTCTGGGGAGGGCCTCGCGCAGTACTTC | CASRGSGEGLAQYF
- | TRBJ2-7 | TRBV5-6 | many | TGTGCCAGCAACAGGGAATCCCACGAGCAGTACTTC | CASNRESHEQYF
- | TRBJ2-4 | TRBV11-2 | many | TGTGCCAGCAGCTTAGACCAGGGGATTTGGAACATTCAGTACTTC | CASSLDQGIWNIQYF
- | TRBJ2-7 | TRBV7-8 | many | TGTGCCAGCAGCTCACAAAGACCGGGCCGCCGGCGGGGCGAGCAGTACTTC | CASSSQRPGRRRGEQYF
- | TRBJ2-7 | TRBV2 | many | TGTGCCAGCAGGGCCGTCGGCGGGCTAATCTACGAGCAGTACTTC | CASRAVGGLIYEQYF
TRBD1 | TRBJ2-7 | TRBV20-1 | - | TGCAGTGCTAGAGATCCGGACAGGGCGGGAGAGCAGTACTTC | CSARDPDRAGEQYF
TRBD1 | TRBJ2-3 | TRBV5-1 | many | TGCGCCAGCAGCCCTGGACAGGGGGCGACCCTACTAGCGGCCAGGGATACGCAGTATTTT | CASSPGQGATLLAARDTQYF
- | TRBJ1-5 | TRBV18 | - | TGTGCCAGCTCACCACCGGACAGACATAGCAATCAGCCCCAGCATTTT | CASSPPDRHSNQPQHF
- | TRBJ2-1 | TRBV25-1 | - | TGTGCCAGCAGTGGGGGTTTCTACAATGAGCAGTTCTTC | CASSGGFYNEQFF
- | TRBJ2-2 | TRBV3-1 | many | TGTGCCAGCAGCCAGTCGGGTGCCGGGGGGGAGCTGTTTTTT | CASSQSGAGGELFF
TRBD1 | TRBJ1-2 | TRBV6-5 | many | TGTGCCAGCAGTTACTCGACAGGGCTGGGTGGCTACACCTTC | CASSYSTGLGGYTF
- | TRBJ2-7 | TRBV12-3/TRBV12-4 | few | TGTGCCAGCAGTTCCCCACCTGGGAACGTCTACGAGCAGTACTTC | CASSSPPGNVYEQYF
- | TRBJ2-7 | TRBV18 | many | TGTGCCAGCTCGTATCTGGCGTCCGAGCAGTACTTC | CASSYLASEQYF
TRBD2 | TRBJ2-5 | TRBV4-1 | once | TGCGCCAGCAGCCGGGCGGGAGGGTCTCTCGAGACCCAGTACTTC | CASSRAGGSLETQYF
- | TRBJ2-1 | TRBV5-5 | many | TGTGCCAGCAGCCACGAGAGGGGGGGTTCCTACAATGAGCAGTTCTTC | CASSHERGGSYNEQFF
- | TRBJ2-1 | TRBV3-1 | many | TGTGCCAGCACCCCGGCAACCTACAATGAGCAGTTCTTC | CASTPATYNEQFF
- | TRBJ1-6 | TRBV11-3 | - | TGTGCCAGCAGGGACTTTGGGGCCTTGGATTCACCCCTCCACTTT | CASRDFGALDSPLHF
TRBD2 | TRBJ2-5 | TRBV12-5 | many | TGTGCTACCACTAGCGGGACGATCCAAGAGACCCAGTACTTC | CATTSGTIQETQYF